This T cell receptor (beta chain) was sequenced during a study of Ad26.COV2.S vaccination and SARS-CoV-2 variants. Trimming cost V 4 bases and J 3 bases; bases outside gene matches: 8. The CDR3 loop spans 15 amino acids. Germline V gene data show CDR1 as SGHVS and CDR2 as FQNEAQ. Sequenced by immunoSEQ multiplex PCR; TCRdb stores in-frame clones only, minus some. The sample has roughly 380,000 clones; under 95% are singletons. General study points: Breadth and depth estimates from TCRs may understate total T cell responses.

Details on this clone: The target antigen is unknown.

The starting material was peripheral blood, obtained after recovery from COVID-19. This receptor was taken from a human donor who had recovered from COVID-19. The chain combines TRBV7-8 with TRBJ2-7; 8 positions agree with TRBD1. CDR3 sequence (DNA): TGTGCCAGCAGCTGGGACAGGACTAACTTCTACGAGCAGTACTTC. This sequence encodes CASSWDRTNFYEQYF.